The 10 T cell receptor beta chains in this list originate from one sample, sequenced in a study of T cell responses to AZD1222 COVID-19 vaccine. The protocol was immunoSEQ multiplex PCR, while the TCRdb copy is restricted to in-frame clones and leaves out a portion. The sample contains roughly 160,000 clones, 92% of which appear only once. This sample comprised peripheral blood, obtained on day 0 of MenACWY control vaccination. These receptors were taken from an adult in good health.

The CDR3 reads CASSVVPGTQYF. CDR3 coding DNA: TGTGCCAGCAGCGTAGTTCCGGGTACGCAGTATTTT. The V gene is TRBV9, the J gene TRBJ2-3; D gene ambiguous. Trimming removed 0 bases at V and 8 bases at J, with 7 bases between. CDR1 is SGDLS and CDR2 is YYNGEE in the germline V gene. The CDR3 runs to 12 residues. The full variable domain, with the rest looked up from reference TRBV9 and TRBJ2-3, is DSGVTQTPKHLITATGQRVTLRCSPRSGDLSVYWYQQSLDQGLQFLIQYYNGEERAKGNILERFSAQQFPDLHSELNLSSLELGDSALYFCASSVVPGTQYFGPGTRLTVL.

The chain carries TRBV7-8 and TRBJ1-5; the D is unclear. The CDR3 length is 13 residues. Germline CDR1 is SGHVS and CDR2 is FQNEAQ. V was cut by 3 bases and J by 5 bases, with 8 bases left in between. The CDR3, as DNA: TGTGCCAGCAGCTTGGTAGGAGATCAGCCCCAGCATTTT. Translation: CASSLVGDQPQHF.

The chain couples TRBV7-3 to TRBJ2-1; 7 bases are a match to TRBD1. The CDR3 loop spans 13 amino acids. V gave up 5 bases and J gave up 7 bases; unmatched junction bases: 5. The V gene's germline CDR1 is SGHTA and CDR2 FQGTGA. The CDR3: CASSGPGGNEQFF. DNA for the CDR3: TGTGCCAGCAGCGGCCCAGGGGGTAATGAGCAGTTCTTC.

CDR3 sequence reads: CASSLVRQGNEKLFF. The CDR3 nucleotides read TGTGCCAGCAGCTTAGTAAGACAGGGCAATGAAAAACTGTTTTTT. This chain connects TRBV13 to TRBJ1-4; 7 bases align to TRBD1. The CDR3 consists of 15 residues. In germline, CDR1 is PRHDT, CDR2 FYEKMQ (reference sequence). After removal of 1 base from V and 5 bases from J, the junction contained 4 bases not matched to a gene.

The chain joins TRBV2 to TRBJ2-7, with D uncertain. Germline-derived CDR1 and CDR2 are SNHLY and FYNNEI. V was cut by 4 bases and J by 4 bases, with 17 bases left in between. The CDR3 is made up of 15 amino acids. CDR3 in amino acids: CASSVRLPGSYEQYF. The CDR3 bases are TGTGCCAGCAGTGTCAGGCTCCCCGGCAGTTACGAGCAGTACTTC.

This rearrangement joins TRBV19 to TRBJ1-3; 9 bases agree with TRBD1. Germline V gene sequence: CDR1 LNHDA, CDR2 SQIVND (reference sequence). V lost 10 bases to trimming and J lost 2 bases; unmatched junction nucleotides: 18. This CDR3 is built from 18 residues. The CDR3 loop reads CATSRTTTGGNAGNTIYF. Here the CDR3 DNA reads TGTGCCACGAGCCGGACGACGACAGGGGGAAACGCTGGAAACACCATATATTTT.

This clone was observed a handful of times. The CDR3 protein is CASSSNRNQPQHF. In DNA, the CDR3 is TGTGCCAGCAGTTCGAACAGAAATCAGCCCCAGCATTTT. The chain is built from TRBV28 and TRBJ1-5; D unresolved. Germline V CDR1 and CDR2: MDHEN, SYDVKM. The CDR3 contains 13 residues. Between the trimmed V and J ends, which lost 4 bases and 4 bases, there was a span of 8 bases. The entire variable domain, with the rest obtained from reference TRBV28 and TRBJ1-5, is as follows: DVKVTQSSRYLVKRTGEKVFLECVQDMDHENMFWYRQDPGLGLRLIYFSYDVKMKEKGDIPEGYSVSREKKERFSLILESASTNQTSMYLCASSSNRNQPQHFGDGTRLSIL.

V is TRBV19 and J is TRBJ2-6, with 8 bases that match TRBD1. The CDR3 spans 19 residues. Per germline, CDR1 LNHDA and CDR2 SQIVND (reference sequence). Losses at the gene ends were 3 bases for V and 0 bases for J; bases not matched to a gene: 10. The CDR3 here is CASSIRTGRALSGANVLTF. In DNA form, the CDR3 reads TGTGCCAGTAGTATTCGGACAGGGCGGGCCCTCTCTGGGGCCAACGTCCTGACTTTC.

The V and J genes are TRBV7-3 and TRBJ2-5, with 8 bases identical to TRBD2. J was trimmed by 5 bases and V by 2 bases; bases with no gene match: 7. From germline, CDR1 is SGHTA and CDR2 FQGTGA. CDR3 size: 15 residues. The DNA for the CDR3 is TGTGCCAGCAGCTTATCGGGAGGGCAGTGGGAGACCCAGTACTTC. Its translation is CASSLSGGQWETQYF. Full variable domain (rest looked up from reference TRBV7-3 and TRBJ2-5): GAGVSQTPSNKVTEKGKYVELRCDPISGHTALYWYRQSLGQGPEFLIYFQGTGAADDSGLPNDRFFAVRPEGSVSTLKIQRTERGDSAVYLCASSLSGGQWETQYFGPGTRLLVL.

This clone has more than one count but fewer than ten. The gene calls are TRBV4-1 and TRBJ1-1; TRBD1 aligns across 9 bases. Germline CDR1 MGHRA, CDR2 YSYEKL. The CDR3 runs to 17 residues. Unmatched junction bases numbered 6, after V lost 1 base and J lost 0 bases. The CDR3 here is CASSQVGQGGVNTEAFF. The CDR3 DNA sequence: TGCGCCAGCAGCCAAGTGGGACAGGGAGGAGTGAACACTGAAGCTTTCTTT.